The entry below gives a single T cell receptor (beta chain) sequence along with its context. No antigen is known for it. The germline V gene encodes CDR1 GTSNPN and CDR2 SVGIG (reference sequence). V was clipped by 3 bases and J by 0 bases; unmatched bases: 6. CDR3 size: 15 residues. TCRdb keeps only in-frame clones here, not all; method: immunoSEQ multiplex PCR. Of 60,000 or so clones in the sample, 90% to 95% were seen once. The donors were part of the validation cohort of 100 to 150 subjects. That cohort was separate from the first cohort, which comprised several hundred subjects. The entry originates in a study of cytomegalovirus exposure and HLA in healthy donors. Study-wide results and limits: Per published reports, the classifier diagnosed cytomegalovirus status with high specificity and sensitivity.

Input material: PBMCs. This clonotype was obtained from a woman in her 30s in good health and CMV-seronegative. The chain uses TRBV30 and TRBJ2-7; 9 nucleotides align to TRBD1. The chain's CDR3 is CAWSARDRASYEQYF. DNA for the CDR3: TGTGCCTGGAGCGCCAGGGACAGGGCCTCCTACGAGCAGTACTTC.